This entry concerns a single T cell receptor (beta chain). Several immunoSEQ 96-well plates shared each subset's DNA, each plate a replicate. The method was immunoSEQ multiplex PCR; TCRdb's version includes in-frame clones alone and lacks a portion of them. The sample consists of approximately 500,000 clones, 90% to 97% of them appearing once. This record belongs to a study of shared clonotypes between healthy human individuals. From germline, CDR1 is SGHAT and CDR2 FQNNGV. The V gene lost 1 base and the J gene lost 3 bases, with 7 bases spanning the gap. This CDR3 comprises 14 residues. This TCR was sampled from a woman aged 25-40 years in good health. The material sequenced was naive CD4+ T cells sorted from blood. Documented subset: CD45RA+ positively selected. J is TRBJ1-5 and V is TRBV11-2, with D hard to call. For the CDR3, the DNA is TGTGCCAGCAGCTTAGGCCAGATCAATCAGCCCCAGCATTTT. Residues: CASSLGQINQPQHF.